Below are 22 T cell receptor beta chains sequenced from a single sample in a study of regulatory T cells in long-lasting Graves disease (TCRdb year 2021). In the paper's terms, the time point label means: newly diagnosed GD, antithyroid drugs for less than 3 months. For both TCR sequencing and RNA sequencing, RNA was extracted from PBMCs using TRIzol. Library preparation employed multiplex PCR. The sample was run on an Illumina HiSeq 4000. To build TCR beta libraries, CDR3 regions were amplified by Arm-PCR using iRepertoire HTBI primers. The raw public data were reprocessed by TCRdb itself: fastp quality trimming at Q25, MiXCR clonotype calling, in-frame beta chains only. Rows matching on CDR3 protein sequence are summarized as one entry with the most common DNA and genes. The sample includes about 530,000 distinct CDR3 sequences, with 16% observed a single time. The ten top clones hold 20% to 30% of the sample.

This sample also appeared in a second study, on T cells in Graves' hyperthyroidism and ophthalmopathy.

The material sequenced was peripheral blood mononuclear cells (PBMCs), taken at new diagnosis, from a patient treated with antithyroid drugs. The origin of the receptors is a middle-aged woman with Graves disease. Donor details come from another sample of the same person, matched by shared clones.

This chain uses TRBV4-1 with TRBJ2-7; 11 nucleotides agree with TRBD2. The CDR3 contains 15 residues. Germline V gives CDR1 MGHRA, CDR2 YSYEKL. V was pared by 5 bases and J by 1 base, with 4 bases of the junction left unmatched. DNA for the CDR3: TGCGCCAGCAGCAAACTAGCGGGGGATTCCTACGAGCAGTACTTC. Translated: CASSKLAGDSYEQYF.

The chain has TRBV5-1 and TRBJ2-2; D is undetermined. Germline CDR1 reads SGHRS; CDR2 reads YFSETQ. The CDR3 covers 16 residues. Deletions cut 0 bases from V and 0 bases from J, with 9 bases between. CDR3 region: CASSLAPGANTGELFF. In DNA form, the CDR3 reads TGCGCCAGCAGCTTGGCCCCCGGCGCGAACACCGGGGAGCTGTTTTTT.

This clonotype was found many times. The chain recombines TRBV3-1 with TRBJ1-2, with D uncertain. This CDR3 region has 14 residues. Trimming shortened V by 0 bases and J by 4 bases, and 9 bases separated the two germline ends. Germline V gives CDR1 LGHDT, CDR2 YNNKEL (reference sequence). CDR3 in amino acids: CASSQDSGVYGYTF. The CDR3 nucleotides read TGTGCCAGCAGCCAAGATTCGGGAGTCTATGGCTACACCTTC.

The CDR3 is CASSSNAGDNEQFF. CDR3 coding DNA: TGCGCCAGCAGCTCGAACGCAGGGGACAATGAGCAGTTCTTC. The chain uses TRBV5-1 and TRBJ2-1; D is perhaps TRBD1 (6 bases). The V end lost 3 bases, the J end lost 5 bases, and 12 bases lay between the germline ends. Germline CDR1 reads SGHRS; CDR2 reads YFSETQ. The CDR3 covers 14 residues.

The CDR3 DNA is TGCAGCGTTGAAAGGGTTAACTATGGCTACACCTTC. This sequence encodes CSVERVNYGYTF. The chain recombines TRBV29-1 with TRBJ1-2; D is uncertain. The V end lost 2 bases, the J end lost 1 base, and 5 bases lay between the germline ends. There are 12 residues in the CDR3. CDR1 is SQVTM, CDR2 ANQGSEA, per germline.

The chain recombines TRBV6-4 with TRBJ1-2; tentative D call: TRBD1 (5 bases). V lost 0 bases to trimming and J lost 4 bases, with 9 bases between them. CDR1 is MRHNA, CDR2 SNTAGT, per germline. The CDR3 loop spans 14 amino acids. CDR3 sequence (DNA): TGTGCCAGCAGTGACTCGACAGAGAGCTATGGCTACACCTTC. Residues: CASSDSTESYGYTF.

The J gene is TRBJ1-2, the V gene TRBV30, with D perhaps matching TRBD1 (5 bases). Germline CDR1 is GTSNPN and CDR2 is SVGIG (reference sequence). This CDR3 has 14 residues. The germline V and J ends were trimmed by 3 bases and 5 bases, with 16 bases remaining between them. CDR3 bases: TGTGCCTGGAGGACTCGGGACCTCACATATGGCTACACCTTC. This sequence encodes CAWRTRDLTYGYTF.

The table lists this clonotype with a few counts. The V gene is TRBV7-9, the J gene TRBJ1-4; 10 positions match TRBD1. Germline V gene sequence: CDR1 SEHNR, CDR2 FQNEAQ (reference sequence). This CDR3 is 17 amino acids long. The J segment lost 4 bases and the V segment lost 4 bases, leaving 9 bases of the junction unmatched. The CDR3 region has the DNA TGTGCCAGCAGCTGGGTACCCGGGACAGGGGATAATGAAAAACTGTTTTTT. It is translated as CASSWVPGTGDNEKLFF.

This clonotype has a count of ten or more. This rearrangement joins TRBV12-3 or TRBV12-4 to TRBJ2-7; TRBD2 matches 12 bases. The CDR3 length is 17 residues. The trim removed 3 bases at V and 2 bases at J, leaving 8 bases unmatched. The CDR3 DNA reads as TGTGCCAGCAGTTTGCCTAGCGGGGGGGCAAGGACCTACGAGCAGTACTTC. Protein sequence: CASSLPSGGARTYEQYF.

A remark on this clonotype: Just one base apart from a much larger clone, this may be a read error. The chain is built from TRBV2 and TRBJ2-3, with 9 nucleotides matching TRBD1. Matching the DNA end better, TRBJ2-1 makes the J call doubtful. The V gene's germline CDR1 is SNHLY and CDR2 FYNNEI. There are 14 residues in the CDR3. The CDR3 region is CASSGTGTGSEQFF. CDR3 DNA: TGTGCCAGCAGTGGCACCGGGACAGGGAGCGAGCAGTTCTTC.

The sample holds a few counts of this clonotype. The chain carries TRBV18 and TRBJ2-5; 10 bases line up with TRBD2. The V and J ends lost 0 bases and 5 bases, in that order; junction bases with no gene match: 3. Germline V gene sequence: CDR1 KGHSH, CDR2 LQKENI. The CDR3 is 15 residues long. CDR3 DNA sequence: TGTGCCAGCTCACCACCGGTGGGACTAGCGGAGACCCAGTACTTC. Its protein product is CASSPPVGLAETQYF.

This clonotype was picked up many times. This sequence joins TRBV20-1 and TRBJ2-1; perhaps TRBD2 as D (7 bases). The CDR3 runs to 14 residues. Per germline, CDR1 DFQATT and CDR2 SNEGSKA (reference sequence). Between the trimmed V and J ends, which lost 0 bases and 4 bases, there was a span of 10 bases. This chain's CDR3 is CSAREGGPYNEQFF. The DNA for the CDR3 is TGCAGTGCTAGAGAGGGGGGGCCGTACAATGAGCAGTTCTTC.

This rearrangement joins TRBV7-9 to TRBJ1-2; TRBD1 is a possible D gene (6 bases). Deletions cut 1 base from V and 4 bases from J, with 16 bases between. The CDR3 sequence is 16 residues long. Germline V CDR1 and CDR2: SEHNR, FQNEAQ (reference sequence). CDR3 residues: CASSLEPLAGAYGYTF. The CDR3 nucleotides read TGTGCCAGCAGCTTAGAACCCCTGGCAGGGGCCTATGGCTACACCTTC.

This clonotype came up many times. The chain uses TRBV29-1 and TRBJ1-1; TRBD1 aligns across 7 bases. After removal of 4 bases from V and 1 base from J, the junction contained 9 bases not matched to a gene. The CDR3 runs 15 residues. Germline loops: CDR1 SQVTM, CDR2 ANQGSEA. This CDR3 is CSVGQGGNANTEAFF. The CDR3 region has the DNA TGCAGCGTTGGACAGGGAGGGAATGCGAACACTGAAGCTTTCTTT.

This clonotype was counted between two and nine times. This rearrangement joins TRBV3-1 to TRBJ1-6; D gene uncertain. The CDR3 consists of 15 residues. Germline V gene lookup returns CDR1 LGHDT and CDR2 YNNKEL (reference sequence). V lost 3 bases, J lost 0 bases, and 6 bases lay in between. In nucleotides, the CDR3 is TGTGCCAGCAGCCAGGAGAGCTCCTATAATTCACCCCTCCACTTT. It translates to CASSQESSYNSPLHF. Combining the CDR3 with reference TRBV3-1 and TRBJ1-6 gives the whole variable domain DTAVSQTPKYLVTQMGNDKSIKCEQNLGHDTMYWYKQDSKKFLKIMFSYNNKELIINETVPNRFSPKSPDKAHLNLHINSLELGDSAVYFCASSQESSYNSPLHFGNGTRLTVT.

The V and J genes are TRBV6-1 and TRBJ1-2; D gene unclear. Germline V gene lookup returns CDR1 MNHNS and CDR2 SASEGT. V was trimmed by 6 bases and J by 6 bases, leaving 14 bases between them. The CDR3 contains 13 residues. CDR3 sequence (DNA): TGTGCCAGCAGCCCAACTGTGACGAATGGCTACACCTTC. Encoded protein: CASSPTVTNGYTF.

This clonotype was counted at least ten times. The genes are TRBV2 and TRBJ1-5; unclear D gene. There are 16 residues in the CDR3. Trimming cost V 6 bases and J 6 bases, with 21 bases left between them. The germline CDR1 and CDR2 sequences are SNHLY and FYNNEI. In DNA form, the CDR3 reads TGTGCCAGCAGCATAACCTGGACTGTTCCGGGTCAGCCCCAGCATTTT. Protein: CASSITWTVPGQPQHF. The entire variable domain, with the rest obtained from reference TRBV2 and TRBJ1-5, is as follows: EPEVTQTPSHQVTQMGQEVILRCVPISNHLYFYWYRQILGQKVEFLVSFYNNEISEKSEIFDDQFSVERPDGSNFTLKIRSTKLEDSAMYFCASSITWTVPGQPQHFGDGTRLSIL.

The V call is TRBV7-9, the J call TRBJ2-5; D assignment may be TRBD1 or TRBD2 (5 bases each). The germline gives CDR1 SEHNR, CDR2 FQNEAQ (reference sequence). This CDR3 has 14 residues. V shed 2 bases and J shed 5 bases, with 12 bases lying between them. CDR3 coding DNA: TGTGCCAGCAGCTTACGAGGGGATGACGAGACCCAGTACTTC. Its translation is CASSLRGDDETQYF.

This clonotype was observed a handful of times. This chain's CDR3 is CASSFKERGELFF. The CDR3 region has the DNA TGTGCCAGCAGCTTTAAGGAGCGCGGGGAGCTGTTTTTT. The V call is TRBV11-2, the J call TRBJ2-2; D remains ambiguous. Trimming stripped 3 bases from V and 7 bases from J, with 9 bases between. The CDR3 spans 13 residues. Germline lookup yields CDR1 SGHAT and CDR2 FQNNGV.

This clonotype has ten or more counts. This chain links TRBV7-9 with TRBJ2-1; D gene unclear. Trimming left V 1 base short and J 0 bases short, with 10 bases between. Germline V gene data show CDR1 as SEHNR and CDR2 as FQNEAQ (reference sequence). This CDR3 spans 16 amino acids. CDR3 sequence: CASSLGTVSSYNEQFF. The CDR3 DNA follows: TGTGCCAGCAGCTTAGGGACGGTGAGCTCCTACAATGAGCAGTTCTTC.

In its sample, this clonotype was seen many times. The V call is TRBV7-3, the J call TRBJ2-7; D unclear. Trimming took off 2 bases at V and 2 bases at J, with 7 bases between the two ends. CDR1 is SGHTA and CDR2 is FQGTGA in the germline V gene. The CDR3 has 13 amino acids. CDR3 in amino acids: CASSLEATYEQYF. The CDR3, as DNA: TGTGCCAGCAGCTTAGAAGCGACCTACGAGCAGTACTTC.

J is TRBJ1-5 and V is TRBV6-4, with D perhaps matching TRBD1 (6 bases). CDR1 is MRHNA, CDR2 SNTAGT, per germline. Trimming removed 4 bases from V and 7 bases from J, with 14 bases in between. The CDR3 has 14 amino acids. The CDR3 sequence is CASSAEAGAQPQHF. CDR3 nucleotide sequence: TGTGCCAGCAGTGCCGAGGCAGGGGCACAGCCCCAGCATTTT.